This record looks at one TCR beta chain sequence and its context. Its antigen is unidentified. The PCR contained 60 Vbeta and 13 Jbeta primers. The repertoire was sequenced with immunoSEQ multiplex PCR; TCRdb's copy has only in-frame clones and lacks some. The profile shows roughly 120,000 clones, approximately 80% of them singletons. This record belongs to a study of cytomegalovirus exposure and HLA in healthy donors. Unrecorded immune exposure was likely among donors, who were nominally healthy when sampled. There are 16 residues in the CDR3. The V end was cut by 3 bases, the J end by 2 bases, with 16 bases between. Germline V gene lookup returns CDR1 LNHDA and CDR2 SQIVND (reference sequence). The study, taken as a whole, reports: Later on, an analysis tied 15,000 to 20,000 TCR beta sequences to HLA alleles at 0.05 false discovery rate. Among the most significant clusters, several appeared linked to common viral pathogens in a later analysis.

The material sequenced was PBMCs. The receptor comes from a man aged 25-45 years in good health and CMV-seropositive. The chain joins TRBV19 to TRBJ1-2; D is perhaps TRBD1 (6 bases). The CDR3: CASSIWGRSENYGYTF. DNA for the CDR3: TGTGCCAGTAGTATTTGGGGGCGATCTGAGAACTATGGCTACACCTTC. The complete variable domain, with remaining parts taken from reference TRBV19 and TRBJ1-2, reads DGGITQSPKYLFRKEGQNVTLSCEQNLNHDAMYWYRQDPGQGLRLIYYSQIVNDFQKGDIAEGYSVSREKKESFPLTVTSAQKNPTAFYLCASSIWGRSENYGYTFGSGTRLTVV.